The source of this T cell receptor (beta chain) is a study of blood T cell repertoires in COVID-19 (dated by TCRdb to 2018 to 2020). Turning to the overall study: Samples from collaborators originated in the United States, Italy and Spain and spanned both the acute and convalescent phases of COVID-19. The prospective study material was composed of cDNA or gDNA derived from T cells, B-cell-depleted T cells, or PBMCs. The samples were drawn from the first 160 participants of the ongoing ImmuneRACE study and from 950 to 1,500 subjects provided by 6 global collaborators. Where HLA class I and class II types were available, the types were taken from metadata supplied by the sample provider, not from assay-based typing. Sample metadata almost always included a de-identified subject ID, COVID-19 status, age in years and sex. A freely available public database, intended as a resource for researchers studying the immune response to SARS-CoV-2, is where the repertoires were released. Deeply sampled blood TCRbeta repertoires from subjects exposed to, actively infected with, or recovered from COVID-19 were included in the dataset.

The germline V gene yields MNHEY for CDR1 and SVGEGT for CDR2. Relative to germline, V is missing 6 bases and J is missing 0 bases, with 7 bases of the junction outside any gene match. The CDR3 measures 17 amino acids from cysteine to phenylalanine. Of the read, only the CDR3 DNA is kept; its 51 bases are in frame from base 1. Turning to this clone: Its cognate antigen has yet to be identified. No base quality information exists; no much larger clone differs at one position.

Collaborating institutions collected whole blood in K2EDTA tubes following their own protocols. For TCRbeta analysis, collaborator samples were shipped as frozen whole blood, as isolated PBMCs, or as DNA extracted from either sample type. Overall study outcomes, separate from this receptor: The quantity of clinical and demographic metadata differed by source and by participant and was supplied without curation.

TCRbeta CDR3 regions were amplified from genomic DNA using the immunoSEQ Assay, a bias-controlled multiplex PCR. Regarding the original processing steps: The number of nucleated cells in each sample was estimated by amplification of reference gene primers within the assay. Sequence reads were collapsed and filtered to measure the absolute abundance of every unique TCRbeta CDR3 rearrangement. Productive Simpson clonality was computed per sample as the square root of Simpson's diversity index over productive rearrangements. TCRdb obtained this table from immuneACCESS and retained in-frame rearrangements with V and J assigned. These tables miss some clones; where compared with another copy, unresolved V genes account for less than half of the shortfall, and the remainder is unexplained. V, J and clone size are taken as reported in that table, and D and trimming were inferred from the DNA itself. This sample comprises 200,000 to 300,000 clones, almost 90% of them detected only once. The ten largest clonotypes hold over 1.2% of the sample.

The sample was peripheral blood. The sequence is built from TRBV6-2 or TRBV6-3 and TRBJ1-6, and TRBD1 aligns with 8 junction nucleotides. The sequence was obtained from a man older than 75 with acute or convalescent COVID-19. The DNA sequence is as follows: TGTGCCAGCAGCCCTGGGACAGGTCGCTCCTATAATTCACCCCTCCACTTT. Its protein is CASSPGTGRSYNSPLHF.